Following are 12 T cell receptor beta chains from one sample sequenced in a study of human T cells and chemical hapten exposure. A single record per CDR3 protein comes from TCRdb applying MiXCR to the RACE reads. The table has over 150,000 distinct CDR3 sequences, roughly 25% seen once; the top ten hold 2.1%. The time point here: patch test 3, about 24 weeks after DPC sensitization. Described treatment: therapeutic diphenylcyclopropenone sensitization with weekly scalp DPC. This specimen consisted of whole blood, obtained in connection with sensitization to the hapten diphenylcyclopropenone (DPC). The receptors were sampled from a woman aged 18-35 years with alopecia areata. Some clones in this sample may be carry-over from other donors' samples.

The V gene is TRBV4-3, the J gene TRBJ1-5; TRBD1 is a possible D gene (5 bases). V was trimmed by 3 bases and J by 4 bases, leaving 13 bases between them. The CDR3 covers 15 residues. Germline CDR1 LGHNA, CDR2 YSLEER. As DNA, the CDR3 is TGCGCCAGCAGCCAGACCGGGACCACGAATCAGCCCCAGCATTTT. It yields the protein CASSQTGTTNQPQHF.

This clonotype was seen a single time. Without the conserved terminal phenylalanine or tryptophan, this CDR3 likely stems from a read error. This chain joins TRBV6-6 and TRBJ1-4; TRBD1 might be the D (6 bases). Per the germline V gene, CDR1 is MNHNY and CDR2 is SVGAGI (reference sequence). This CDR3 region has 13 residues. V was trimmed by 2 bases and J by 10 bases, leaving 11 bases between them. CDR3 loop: CASSYPTGRKLFS. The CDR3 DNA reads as TGTGCCAGCAGTTACCCGACAGGCAGAAAACTGTTTTCT.

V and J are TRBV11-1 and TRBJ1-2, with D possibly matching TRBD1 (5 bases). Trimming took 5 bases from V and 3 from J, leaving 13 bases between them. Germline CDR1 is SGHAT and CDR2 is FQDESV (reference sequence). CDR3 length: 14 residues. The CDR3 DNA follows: TGTGCCAGCAGCCGTGAAATAGGGGACTATGGCTACACCTTC. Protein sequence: CASSREIGDYGYTF.

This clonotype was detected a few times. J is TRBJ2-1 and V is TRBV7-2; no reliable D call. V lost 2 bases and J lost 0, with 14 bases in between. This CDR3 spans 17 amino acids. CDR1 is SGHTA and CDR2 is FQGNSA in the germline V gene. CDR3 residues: CASSLRGRPFSYNEQFF. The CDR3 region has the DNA TGTGCCAGCAGCTTACGAGGCAGACCCTTCTCCTACAATGAGCAGTTCTTC.

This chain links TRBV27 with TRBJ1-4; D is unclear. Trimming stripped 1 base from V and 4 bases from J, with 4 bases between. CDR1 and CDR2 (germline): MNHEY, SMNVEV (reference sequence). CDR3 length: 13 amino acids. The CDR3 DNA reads TGTGCCAGCAGTTTATATCATAATGAAAAACTGTTTTTT. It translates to CASSLYHNEKLFF.

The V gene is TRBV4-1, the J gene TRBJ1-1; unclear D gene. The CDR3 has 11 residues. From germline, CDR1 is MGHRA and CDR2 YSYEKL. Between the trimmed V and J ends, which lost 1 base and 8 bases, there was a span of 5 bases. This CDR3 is CASSQGEEAFF. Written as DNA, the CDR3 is TGCGCCAGCAGCCAAGGCGAAGAAGCTTTCTTT.

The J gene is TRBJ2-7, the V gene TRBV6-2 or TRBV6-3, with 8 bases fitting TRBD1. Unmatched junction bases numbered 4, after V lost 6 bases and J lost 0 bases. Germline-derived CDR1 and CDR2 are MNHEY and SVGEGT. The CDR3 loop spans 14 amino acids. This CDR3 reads CASRYRGSSYEQYF. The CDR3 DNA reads TGTGCCAGCAGGTACAGGGGGAGCTCCTACGAGCAGTACTTC.

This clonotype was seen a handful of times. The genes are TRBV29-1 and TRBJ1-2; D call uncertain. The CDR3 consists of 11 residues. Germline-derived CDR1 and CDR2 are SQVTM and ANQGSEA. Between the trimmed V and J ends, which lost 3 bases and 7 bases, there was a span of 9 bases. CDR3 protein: CSVEERVGYTF. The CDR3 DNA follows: TGCAGCGTTGAGGAAAGGGTTGGCTACACCTTC.

The CDR3, as DNA: TGTGCCAGCAGCCAGGATAGCGGGGGGGCCACCGGGGAGCTGTTTTTT. Protein: CASSQDSGGATGELFF. V is TRBV3-2 and J is TRBJ2-2; the D segment call TRBD2 is taken from the table without a DNA check. TRBV3-2 is marked as a pseudogene. The length of the CDR3 is 16 residues.

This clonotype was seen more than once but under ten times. In DNA form, the CDR3 reads TGTGCCAGCAGCTCCAAGATTCGCGGGGGGGCCCCCGCAGATACGCAGTATTTT. Its protein product is CASSSKIRGGAPADTQYF. This sequence joins TRBV5-5 and TRBJ2-3, with 9 positions matching TRBD2. This CDR3 is 18 amino acids long. Trimming cost V 3 bases and J 4 bases; bases outside gene matches: 15. Germline values: CDR1 SGHKS, CDR2 YYEKEE (reference sequence).

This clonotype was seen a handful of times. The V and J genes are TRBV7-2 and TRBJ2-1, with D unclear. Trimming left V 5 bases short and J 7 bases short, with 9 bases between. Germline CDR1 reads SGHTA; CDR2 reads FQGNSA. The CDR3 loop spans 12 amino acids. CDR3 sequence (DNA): TGTGCCAGCAGCCACCTTCCAAATGAGCAGTTCTTC. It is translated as CASSHLPNEQFF.

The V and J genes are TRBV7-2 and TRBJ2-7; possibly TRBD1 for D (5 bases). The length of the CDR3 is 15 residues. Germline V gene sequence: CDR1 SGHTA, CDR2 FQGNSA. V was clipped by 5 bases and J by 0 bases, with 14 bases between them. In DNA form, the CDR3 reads TGTGCCAGCAGCCTTAGAGGACAAGACTCCTACGAGCAGTACTTC. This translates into CASSLRGQDSYEQYF.